This T cell receptor (beta chain) was retrieved from a study of shared clonotypes between healthy human individuals. The overall study: Each donor's CD8 memory used one plate, CD8 naive two, each CD4 subset three.

To note about this clone: The antigen is not known.

General observations from the study: The four-donor shared clonotypes exceeded non-shared clonotypes in generation probability, with non-shared ones scoring lower. Blood alone was sampled, and tissue repertoires likely differ.

Generated by immunoSEQ multiplex PCR, the TCRdb table keeps only in-frame clones and is missing some. Here the sample spans around 2.5 million clones, approximately 93% being singletons. The CDR3 totals 13 residues. Deletions cut 0 bases from V and 9 bases from J, with 10 bases between. Germline V gene lookup returns CDR1 SGHNT and CDR2 YYREEE (reference sequence). The specimen sequenced was naive CD4+ T cells from PBMCs. Subset denoted: CD45RA+ positively selected. J is TRBJ2-1 and V is TRBV5-4, with a tentative D call TRBD2 (5 bases). The clonotype comes from a man between 18 and 35 years old in good health. Some clones in this sample may be carry-over from other donors' samples. The CDR3 region is CASSLGGEGEQFF. In DNA form, the CDR3 reads TGTGCCAGCAGCTTGGGGGGAGAGGGTGAGCAGTTCTTC.